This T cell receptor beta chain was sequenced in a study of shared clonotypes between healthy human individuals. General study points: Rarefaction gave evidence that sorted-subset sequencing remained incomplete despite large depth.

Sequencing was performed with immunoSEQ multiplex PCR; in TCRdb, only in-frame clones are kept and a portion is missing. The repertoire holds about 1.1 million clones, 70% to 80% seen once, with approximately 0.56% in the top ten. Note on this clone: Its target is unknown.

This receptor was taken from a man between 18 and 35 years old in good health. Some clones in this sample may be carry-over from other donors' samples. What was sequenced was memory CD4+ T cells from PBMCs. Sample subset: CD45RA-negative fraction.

The chain's CDR3 is CASSLVAGVTPRDNEQFF. In DNA form, the CDR3 reads TGTGCCAGCAGCTTAGTAGCGGGAGTAACCCCGCGAGACAATGAGCAGTTCTTC. The chain joins TRBV7-2 to TRBJ2-1; 9 positions match TRBD2. The germline gives CDR1 SGHTA, CDR2 FQGNSA. The CDR3 covers 18 residues. V dropped 1 base and J dropped 5; count of bases not matched to a gene: 12.